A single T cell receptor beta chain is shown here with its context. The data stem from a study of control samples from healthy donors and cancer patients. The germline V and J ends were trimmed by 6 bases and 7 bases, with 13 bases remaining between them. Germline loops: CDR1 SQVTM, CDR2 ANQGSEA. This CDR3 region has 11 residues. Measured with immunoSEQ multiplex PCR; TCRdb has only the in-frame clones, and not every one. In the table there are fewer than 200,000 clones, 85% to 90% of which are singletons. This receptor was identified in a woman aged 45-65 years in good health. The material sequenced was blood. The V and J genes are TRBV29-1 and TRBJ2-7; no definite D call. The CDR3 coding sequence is TGCAGCGTCACAGCAGATTGGGAGCAGTACTTC. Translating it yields CSVTADWEQYF.